This entry lists 19 T cell receptor beta chains sequenced from one sample in a study of molecular identifiers for immune sequencing clone quantification. TCRdb called the PCR reads again in MiXCR, with one record for every CDR3 protein. Among about 630,000 distinct CDR3 sequences listed, about 25% were seen once. Sample: naive CD8+ T cells from blood, with Jurkat cell RNA spiked in. Subset meaning: FACS-sorted CD8+CD4-CCR7+CD45RA+ naive T cells. These receptors all stem from a human donor in good health. Some libraries in this study had Jurkat cell RNA spiked in.

The V gene is TRBV30, the J gene TRBJ1-2; D is perhaps TRBD1 (5 bases). V was clipped by 6 bases and J by 8 bases, with 10 bases between them. The germline CDR1 and CDR2 sequences are GTSNPN and SVGIG (reference sequence). The CDR3 runs 10 residues. The CDR3 region is CACSGDGYTF. The CDR3 DNA reads TGTGCCTGTTCTGGGGACGGCTACACCTTC.

This chain links TRBV5-1 with TRBJ2-5; the D gene is possibly TRBD2 (5 bases). From germline, CDR1 is SGHRS and CDR2 YFSETQ. V shed 7 bases and J shed 13 bases, with 23 bases lying between them. This CDR3 spans 13 amino acids. The CDR3 loop is CASRTAPWEPPYF. In DNA, the CDR3 is TGCGCCAGCCGCACCGCCCCGTGGGAGCCCCCGTACTTC.

The V gene is TRBV18, the J gene TRBJ2-7, with 11 positions matching TRBD1. Germline trimming cut 2 bases from V and 3 bases from J; bases unmatched to any gene: 9. Germline V gene data show CDR1 as KGHSH and CDR2 as LQKENI. This CDR3 is 17 amino acids long. CDR3 residues: CASSPEDRGPLYYEQYF. CDR3 nucleotide sequence: TGTGCCAGCTCACCAGAGGACAGGGGGCCCCTCTACTACGAGCAGTACTTC. The variable domain in full, completed from reference TRBV18 and TRBJ2-7, reads NAGVMQNPRHLVRRRGQEARLRCSPMKGHSHVYWYRQLPEEGLKFMVYLQKENIIDESGMPKERFSAEFPKEGPSILRIQQVVRGDSAAYFCASSPEDRGPLYYEQYFGPGTRLTVT.

In this sample, this clonotype turned up many times. The rearrangement uses TRBV4-1 and TRBJ1-5; D unclear. Germline V gene lookup returns CDR1 MGHRA and CDR2 YSYEKL. V was cut by 0 bases and J by 7 bases, with 10 bases left in between. There are 14 residues in the CDR3. The CDR3 loop reads CASSQDRGGQPQHF. DNA for the CDR3: TGCGCCAGCAGCCAAGATCGGGGAGGCCAGCCCCAGCATTTT.

This clonotype was counted many times. The rearrangement links TRBV28 to TRBJ2-7; 10 positions match TRBD1. Germline V lookup: CDR1 MDHEN, CDR2 SYDVKM. This CDR3 is 14 amino acids long. V trimming: 5 bases; J trimming: 5 bases; junction bases outside the gene matches: 6. The DNA for the CDR3 is TGTGCCAGCAGTCTCGGGACAGGGGCCCACGAGCAGTACTTC. Encoded protein: CASSLGTGAHEQYF.

At least ten counts were recorded for this clonotype. The chain joins TRBV25-1 to TRBJ2-7; D call uncertain. This CDR3 has 11 residues. Trimming took off 10 bases at V and 4 bases at J, with 11 bases between the two ends. CDR1 is MGHDK and CDR2 is SYGVNS in the germline V gene. This CDR3 reads CATTGTYEQYF. CDR3 bases: TGTGCCACCACCGGTACTTACGAGCAGTACTTC.

This clonotype occurred a few times. The chain employs TRBV27 and TRBJ2-3, with TRBD2 matching over 10 bases. The CDR3 contains 16 residues. CDR1 and CDR2 from the germline V gene are MNHEY and SMNVEV (reference sequence). J gave up 2 bases and V 4 bases, and 6 bases lay outside the gene matches. CDR3 coding DNA: TGTGCCAGCAGTTACCTTAGCGGGGGGCTCACAGATACGCAGTATTTT. Its translation is CASSYLSGGLTDTQYF.

There are many counts of this clonotype. The CDR3 bases are TGTGCCAGCAGCCCCGCGGGTGTTCGCTCCTACGAGCAGTACTTC. Its protein product is CASSPAGVRSYEQYF. The rearrangement joins TRBV5-5 to TRBJ2-7, with D tentatively TRBD2 (5 bases). CDR1 and CDR2 (germline): SGHKS, YYEKEE (reference sequence). Deletions cut 4 bases from V and 0 bases from J, with 14 bases between. This CDR3 is 15 amino acids long. The full variable domain, completed using reference TRBV5-5 and TRBJ2-7, is DAGVTQSPTHLIKTRGQQVTLRCSPISGHKSVSWYQQVLGQGPQFIFQYYEKEERGRGNFPDRFSARQFPNYSSELNVNALLLGDSALYLCASSPAGVRSYEQYFGPGTRLTVT.

This clonotype occurred a few times. The gene calls are TRBV7-9 and TRBJ1-4; no definite D call. Trimming took 5 bases from V and 6 from J, leaving 16 bases between them. The CDR3 length is 15 residues. In germline, CDR1 is SEHNR, CDR2 FQNEAQ (reference sequence). The DNA for the CDR3 is TGTGCCAGCAGCAAAGTAGAAGAAAGACATGAAAAACTGTTTTTT. Residues: CASSKVEERHEKLFF.

This clonotype was seen only a few times. The rearrangement uses TRBV6-5 and TRBJ2-7; 8 bases are a match to TRBD1. Trimming removed 6 bases from V and 3 bases from J; junction bases left unmatched: 7. CDR3 length: 14 residues. CDR1 is MNHEY and CDR2 is SVGAGI in the germline V gene. CDR3 in amino acids: CASRDDRGGYEQYF. The CDR3, as DNA: TGTGCCAGCAGGGATGACAGGGGAGGCTACGAGCAGTACTTC.

Note on this clonotype: This sequence may be a read error, since a much larger clone differs from it by one base. V usage is TRBV4-3 and J usage is TRBJ2-3; D gene uncertain. The germline V gene has CDR1 LGHNA and CDR2 YSLEER. CDR3 length: 17 residues. V lost 3 bases to trimming and J lost 2 bases, with 18 bases between them. In DNA, the CDR3 is TGCGCCAGCAGCCACCGAAGATTGGGTGCCGACACAGATACGCAGTATTTT. It specifies CASSHRRLGADTDTQYF.

CDR3 bases: TGTGCCAGCAGTTATAGGACCCCATCCGGGGAGCTGTTTTTT. This translates into CASSYRTPSGELFF. J is TRBJ2-2 and V is TRBV6-5, with D unresolved. This CDR3 comprises 14 residues. Germline V gene lookup returns CDR1 MNHEY and CDR2 SVGAGI. V lost 3 bases and J 6 bases, leaving 11 bases between the germline ends.

This clonotype was counted ten times or more. The J gene is TRBJ1-1, the V gene TRBV5-1, with unresolved D. The germline V gene encodes CDR1 SGHRS and CDR2 YFSETQ. This CDR3 has 14 amino acids. Trimming took 2 bases from V and 1 from J, leaving 9 bases between them. The CDR3 region is CASSFAQPNTEAFF. The CDR3 DNA follows: TGCGCCAGCAGCTTTGCCCAGCCGAACACTGAAGCTTTCTTT.

This clonotype was observed a few times. The gene calls are TRBV28 and TRBJ2-7; D gene uncertain. Trimming stripped 3 bases from V and 6 bases from J, with 18 bases between. Germline-derived CDR1 and CDR2 are MDHEN and SYDVKM. The CDR3 is 15 amino acids. The CDR3 loop reads CASSFRGDRLGEQYF. CDR3 in DNA: TGTGCCAGCAGTTTTCGTGGTGATCGCCTGGGCGAGCAGTACTTC.

There are many counts of this clonotype. V usage is TRBV5-6 and J usage is TRBJ2-7; D not resolved. CDR3 size: 13 residues. V was trimmed by 3 bases and J by 2 bases, leaving 9 bases between them. The germline CDR1 and CDR2 sequences are SGHDT and YYEEEE. CDR3 loop: CASSSPRTYEQYF. CDR3 coding DNA: TGTGCCAGCAGCTCGCCCCGGACCTACGAGCAGTACTTC. The variable domain in full, completed from reference TRBV5-6 and TRBJ2-7, reads DAGVTQSPTHLIKTRGQQVTLRCSPKSGHDTVSWYQQALGQGPQFIFQYYEEEERQRGNFPDRFSGHQFPNYSSELNVNALLLGDSALYLCASSSPRTYEQYFGPGTRLTVT.

This clonotype has a handful of counts. The rearrangement joins TRBV20-1 to TRBJ2-7, with D uncertain. CDR1 and CDR2 from the germline V gene are DFQATT and SNEGSKA (reference sequence). The V gene lost 0 bases and the J gene lost 0 bases, with 12 bases spanning the gap. This CDR3 region has 15 residues. CDR3 nucleotides: TGCAGTGCTAGAGATCGAAACCACAGCTCCTACGAGCAGTACTTC. Translating it yields CSARDRNHSSYEQYF.

This clonotype was picked up a small number of times. V gene TRBV27 combines with J gene TRBJ2-1; 14 bases map to TRBD2. Germline lookup yields CDR1 MNHEY and CDR2 SMNVEV (reference sequence). J gave up 8 bases and V 6 bases, and 9 bases lay outside the gene matches. The CDR3 is 16 amino acids. DNA for the CDR3: TGTGCCAGCAGCCAGACTAGCGGGGGGGCCCCGGATGAGCAGTTCTTC. This codes for CASSQTSGGAPDEQFF.

This clonotype was seen at least ten times. The chain employs TRBV12-3 or TRBV12-4 and TRBJ2-1, with 7 positions matching TRBD1. J lost 7 bases, V lost 2 bases, and 2 bases had no gene match. The CDR3 is made up of 13 amino acids. CDR3 DNA: TGTGCCAGCAGTTTAACCAGGGGGAATGAGCAGTTCTTC. Its translation: CASSLTRGNEQFF.

This clonotype came up once. This sequence joins TRBV20-1 and TRBJ1-5; D perhaps matches TRBD1 (6 bases). V was clipped by 6 bases and J by 5 bases, with 11 bases between them. The CDR3 totals 12 residues. CDR1 and CDR2 (germline): DFQATT, SNEGSKA (reference sequence). The CDR3 DNA reads TGCAGTGCGAGAACAGGGCATCAGCCCCAGCATTTT. It codes for CSARTGHQPQHF.